The 32 T cell receptor beta chains below all came from one sample that was sequenced in a study of human T cells and chemical hapten exposure. TCRdb fed the RACE reads into MiXCR, producing one record per CDR3 protein. The table records 300,000 to 400,000 distinct CDR3 sequences, about 5.1% of them present only once. Time point denoted: pre-sensitization, week 0. Treatment here: therapeutic diphenylcyclopropenone sensitization with weekly scalp DPC. This specimen was whole blood, taken in connection with sensitization to the hapten diphenylcyclopropenone (DPC). The receptor source for this set is a woman aged 50 to 60 with alopecia areata. Some clones in this sample may be carry-over from other donors' samples.

This clonotype was found many times. The chain has TRBV10-3 and TRBJ1-1; D uncertain. The germline CDR1 and CDR2 sequences are ENHRY and SYGVKD. The CDR3 spans 13 residues. Deletions cut 0 bases from V and 6 bases from J, with 8 bases between. CDR3 amino acids: CAISESGTPEAFF. DNA for the CDR3: TGTGCCATCAGTGAGTCGGGTACTCCTGAAGCTTTCTTT.

The chain carries TRBV12-3 or TRBV12-4 and TRBJ2-7; D is possibly TRBD2 (6 bases). The CDR3 length is 14 residues. V gave up 3 bases and J gave up 6 bases, with 15 bases separating them. CDR3 sequence (DNA): TGTGCCAGCAGTTTGGGATCCCCGGGGGTCGAGCAGTACTTC. This gives the protein CASSLGSPGVEQYF.

The V call is TRBV5-6, the J call TRBJ1-1, with D possibly being TRBD1 (5 bases). V gave up 4 bases and J gave up 4 bases, with 17 bases separating them. Germline V CDR1 and CDR2: SGHDT, YYEEEE. The length of the CDR3 is 15 residues. CDR3 protein: CASSLSRTRLTEAFF. CDR3 coding DNA: TGTGCCAGCAGCCTAAGTCGGACAAGGCTCACTGAAGCTTTCTTT.

Only a few counts were recorded for this clonotype. The chain carries TRBV12-3 or TRBV12-4 and TRBJ2-3, with unresolved D. Trimming shortened V by 2 bases and J by 1 base, and 10 bases separated the two germline ends. The CDR3 consists of 15 residues. CDR3 protein: CASSLRPEGTDTQYF. The DNA for the CDR3 is TGTGCCAGCAGTTTAAGACCAGAAGGCACAGATACGCAGTATTTT.

The table lists this clonotype with many counts. The chain combines TRBV10-3 with TRBJ2-3; 10 nucleotides agree with TRBD2. Germline assignment: CDR1 ENHRY and CDR2 SYGVKD. This CDR3 has 17 amino acids. After removal of 0 bases from V and 2 bases from J, the junction contained 5 bases not matched to a gene. The CDR3 coding sequence is TGTGCCATCAGTGAGTCGGGAAGCGGGGGGGCCACAGATACGCAGTATTTT. Protein sequence: CAISESGSGGATDTQYF.

This clonotype was detected ten times or more. The chain carries TRBV25-1 and TRBJ2-7; 11 bases are shared with TRBD1. J lost 7 bases, V lost 6 bases, and 14 bases had no gene match. Per the germline V gene, CDR1 is MGHDK and CDR2 is SYGVNS. The CDR3 extends over 16 amino acids. CDR3 sequence reads: CASSAAPGQGVEEQYF. DNA of the CDR3: TGTGCCAGCAGCGCTGCACCGGGACAGGGGGTAGAAGAGCAGTACTTC.

The V and J genes are TRBV20-1 and TRBJ2-1; D is possibly TRBD1 (5 bases). Germline V CDR1 and CDR2: DFQATT, SNEGSKA (reference sequence). Trimming removed 5 bases at V and 10 bases at J, with 18 bases between. The CDR3 totals 13 residues. The CDR3 spells CSAGQGSVREQFF. Written as DNA, the CDR3 is TGCAGTGCTGGGCAGGGTTCGGTAAGGGAGCAGTTCTTC.

This chain uses TRBV7-9 with TRBJ1-2; D is ambiguous. With 1 base removed from V and 9 bases from J, the gap between germline ends came to 15 bases. Germline assignment: CDR1 SEHNR and CDR2 FQNEAQ (reference sequence). The CDR3 runs 14 residues. The CDR3, as DNA: TGTGCCAGCAGCTTAGGAGGAGGCACTATGAGCTACACCTTC. Protein sequence: CASSLGGGTMSYTF. The full variable domain, in which reference TRBV7-9 and TRBJ1-2 provide the parts outside the CDR3, is DTGVSQNPRHKITKRGQNVTFRCDPISEHNRLYWYRQTLGQGPEFLTYFQNEAQLEKSRLLSDRFSAERPKGSFSTLEIQRTEQGDSAMYLCASSLGGGTMSYTFGSGTRLTVV.

The chain combines TRBV20-1 with TRBJ1-2; D may be TRBD1 (6 bases). CDR1 is DFQATT and CDR2 is SNEGSKA in the germline V gene (reference sequence). The CDR3 is 12 residues long. V shed 7 bases and J shed 2 bases, with 11 bases lying between them. This CDR3 reads CSGFQGNYGYTF. CDR3 in DNA: TGCAGTGGATTCCAGGGGAACTATGGCTACACCTTC.

Many counts were recorded for this clonotype. The chain recombines TRBV2 with TRBJ1-1, with D hard to call. This CDR3 spans 13 amino acids. From germline, CDR1 is SNHLY and CDR2 FYNNEI. V was trimmed by 4 bases and J by 8 bases, leaving 14 bases between them. The CDR3 is CASSVEEGREAFF. The CDR3 DNA follows: TGTGCCAGCAGTGTTGAGGAGGGAAGGGAAGCTTTCTTT.

In its sample, this clonotype was seen many times. V usage is TRBV27 and J usage is TRBJ2-3; tentative D call: TRBD1 (5 bases). CDR1 and CDR2 (germline): MNHEY, SMNVEV (reference sequence). V was trimmed by 9 bases and J by 0 bases, leaving 10 bases between them. CDR3 length: 13 residues. The CDR3 region has the DNA TGTGCCAGTGGACAAGCAAGCACAGATACGCAGTATTTT. It encodes CASGQASTDTQYF.

This clonotype showed up many times. V gene TRBV25-1 combines with J gene TRBJ2-1; the match to TRBD1 covers 7 bases. Trimming at V came to 4 bases and at J to 0 bases, leaving 3 bases not matched to a gene. The CDR3 runs 15 residues. Germline values: CDR1 MGHDK, CDR2 SYGVNS. This chain's CDR3 is CASSGSGGSYNEQFF. DNA for the CDR3: TGTGCCAGCAGTGGCTCAGGGGGCTCCTACAATGAGCAGTTCTTC.

This clonotype was picked up many times. The chain uses TRBV24-1 and TRBJ1-5, with a weak D call TRBD1 (5 bases). Germline V gene data show CDR1 as KGHDR and CDR2 as SFDVKD. The germline V and J ends were trimmed by 3 bases and 6 bases, with 11 bases remaining between them. The CDR3 consists of 14 residues. The CDR3, as DNA: TGTGCCACCAGTGATGAGACAGCTCGTCAGCCCCAGCATTTT. Protein product: CATSDETARQPQHF.

In its sample, this clonotype was seen a few times. The gene calls are TRBV5-1 and TRBJ2-3; 7 positions agree with TRBD2. Germline V CDR1 and CDR2: SGHRS, YFSETQ. Trimming at V came to 1 base and at J to 5 bases, leaving 7 bases not matched to a gene. This CDR3 is 15 amino acids long. CDR3 in DNA: TGCGCCAGCAGCTTGAACGGGGGGAGGCAAGATACGCAGTATTTT. This sequence encodes CASSLNGGRQDTQYF.

This clonotype was observed a handful of times. This chain joins TRBV12-3 or TRBV12-4 and TRBJ2-3; 7 bases fit TRBD1. With 3 bases clipped from V and 2 bases from J, the junction kept 5 bases outside the gene matches. This CDR3 spans 15 amino acids. The CDR3 nucleotides read TGTGCCAGCAGTTTCGTCGGGACAGCCACAGATACGCAGTATTTT. Translated: CASSFVGTATDTQYF.

This clonotype was detected only a few times. The chain combines TRBV18 with TRBJ1-4; 11 nucleotides align to TRBD1. With V trimmed by 6 bases and J by 8 bases, 5 bases remained unmatched. The CDR3 is made up of 14 amino acids. Germline CDR1 is KGHSH and CDR2 is LQKENI. Here the CDR3 DNA reads TGTGCCAGCTCCCTTGGACAGGGGGCGGAAAAACTGTTTTTT. Its translation is CASSLGQGAEKLFF. The full variable domain, completed using reference TRBV18 and TRBJ1-4, is NAGVMQNPRHLVRRRGQEARLRCSPMKGHSHVYWYRQLPEEGLKFMVYLQKENIIDESGMPKERFSAEFPKEGPSILRIQQVVRGDSAAYFCASSLGQGAEKLFFGSGTQLSVL.

This clonotype was picked up a small number of times. The gene calls are TRBV14 and TRBJ2-3; no clear D gene. V dropped 0 bases and J dropped 2 bases, with 6 bases sitting between them. Germline V gene lookup returns CDR1 SGHDN and CDR2 FVKESK. The length of the CDR3 is 14 residues. The CDR3 is CASSQDHNTDTQYF. DNA of the CDR3: TGTGCCAGCAGCCAAGATCACAACACAGATACGCAGTATTTT.

This clonotype was seen more than once but under ten times. This chain joins TRBV29-1 and TRBJ2-5; 7 nucleotides align to TRBD2. Per the germline V gene, CDR1 is SQVTM and CDR2 is ANQGSEA. This CDR3 comprises 13 residues. V lost 1 base, J lost 4 bases, and 3 bases stayed unmatched. DNA of the CDR3: TGCAGCGTTGAAGGTTGGGGGGGAGAGACCCAGTACTTC. Translated, it gives CSVEGWGGETQYF.

This clonotype was counted at least ten times. V usage is TRBV6-5 and J usage is TRBJ1-4; D is possibly TRBD1 (6 bases). Trimming stripped 0 bases from V and 8 bases from J, with 13 bases between. Germline loops: CDR1 MNHEY, CDR2 SVGAGI. This CDR3 spans 15 amino acids. CDR3 nucleotide sequence: TGTGCCAGCAGTTACTCGATACAGGGAGGCGAAAAACTGTTTTTT. Amino acids: CASSYSIQGGEKLFF.

The V call is TRBV7-8, the J call TRBJ1-5; 9 nucleotides align to TRBD1. CDR3 length: 14 amino acids. Germline loops: CDR1 SGHVS, CDR2 FQNEAQ. V lost 6 bases, J lost 8 bases, and 8 bases stayed unmatched. CDR3 nucleotide sequence: TGTGCCAGCAGTGCACGGACAGGGGATAAGCCCCAGCATTTT. Translated, it gives CASSARTGDKPQHF.

V gene TRBV9 combines with J gene TRBJ2-7; the D gene is possibly TRBD2 (5 bases). Germline loops: CDR1 SGDLS, CDR2 YYNGEE. This CDR3 region has 13 residues. Trimming shortened V by 0 bases and J by 6 bases, and 10 bases separated the two germline ends. CDR3 protein: CASSVGTRGEQYF. CDR3 nucleotide sequence: TGTGCCAGCAGCGTAGGGACTCGGGGCGAGCAGTACTTC.

This clonotype was counted ten times or more. The rearrangement joins TRBV29-1 to TRBJ2-5; 7 bases agree with TRBD1. Germline CDR1 and CDR2: SQVTM and ANQGSEA. Trimming removed 4 bases from V and 4 bases from J; junction bases left unmatched: 12. CDR3 size: 15 residues. The chain's CDR3 is CSVVPGDRVRETQYF. CDR3 nucleotides: TGCAGCGTTGTCCCCGGAGACAGGGTGCGAGAGACCCAGTACTTC.

The sample holds a few counts of this clonotype. The V and J genes are TRBV30 and TRBJ1-1; possible D gene TRBD1, 6 bases. The CDR3 contains 14 residues. Trimming removed 4 bases from V and 0 bases from J, with 12 bases in between. Per germline, CDR1 GTSNPN and CDR2 SVGIG (reference sequence). This chain's CDR3 is CAWNRDGVNTEAFF. The CDR3 DNA follows: TGTGCCTGGAACAGGGACGGGGTGAACACTGAAGCTTTCTTT.

In this sample, this clonotype turned up many times. CDR3 bases: TGTGCCAGCAGCCTCCGGACAGGGGGTCGCAATACGCAGTATTTT. The encoded protein is CASSLRTGGRNTQYF. The chain couples TRBV12-3 or TRBV12-4 to TRBJ2-3; 10 nucleotides agree with TRBD1. There are 15 residues in the CDR3. J was trimmed by 7 bases and V by 6 bases; bases with no gene match: 10.

There are many counts of this clonotype. J is TRBJ2-3 and V is TRBV5-1, with D perhaps TRBD1 (6 bases). Germline V gene data show CDR1 as SGHRS and CDR2 as YFSETQ. The V gene lost 4 bases and the J gene lost 0 bases, with 12 bases spanning the gap. The CDR3 is made up of 15 amino acids. CDR3 in DNA: TGCGCCAGCAGCCGCGACAGGCCCAGCACAGATACGCAGTATTTT. This codes for CASSRDRPSTDTQYF.

The CDR3 reads CASSPRGVNQPQHF. The CDR3 nucleotides are TGTGCCAGCAGTCCAAGGGGGGTTAATCAGCCCCAGCATTTT. The rearrangement uses TRBV6-2 or TRBV6-3 and TRBJ1-5, with D maybe TRBD1 (6 bases). The V end was cut by 5 bases, the J end by 4 bases, with 12 bases between. The CDR3 spans 14 residues. Per the germline V gene, CDR1 is MNHEY and CDR2 is SVGEGT.

The rearrangement joins TRBV7-2 to TRBJ1-2; 9 nucleotides line up with TRBD1. The germline gives CDR1 SGHTA, CDR2 FQGNSA. The V gene end was trimmed by 0 bases and the J gene end by 2 bases; junction bases not matched to a gene: 4. CDR3 length equals 16 residues. The CDR3 here is CASSLAGQGQNYGYTF. As DNA, the CDR3 is TGTGCCAGCAGCTTAGCGGGACAGGGACAGAACTATGGCTACACCTTC.

The chain links TRBV7-2 to TRBJ1-1; tentative D call: TRBD1 (6 bases). The CDR3 consists of 15 residues. V gave up 0 bases and J gave up 0 bases, with 8 bases separating them. CDR1 SGHTA and CDR2 FQGNSA come from the germline V gene. The CDR3 loop is CASSLAGHLNTEAFF. CDR3 DNA sequence: TGTGCCAGCAGCTTAGCGGGACACCTGAACACTGAAGCTTTCTTT.

This clonotype has at least ten counts. The gene calls are TRBV5-1 and TRBJ2-7; D gene uncertain. The length of the CDR3 is 12 residues. In germline, CDR1 is SGHRS, CDR2 YFSETQ. The V and J ends lost 0 bases and 9 bases respectively, with 10 bases between them. In nucleotides, the CDR3 is TGCGCCAGCAGCTTGGGAGGTGGCGGGCAGTACTTC. Its translation: CASSLGGGGQYF.

The sample holds a few counts of this clonotype. The chain employs TRBV28 and TRBJ2-2; D is undetermined. With 7 bases removed from V and 4 bases from J, the gap between germline ends came to 7 bases. Looked up from germline, CDR1 is MDHEN and CDR2 is SYDVKM. The CDR3 spans 12 residues. In DNA form, the CDR3 reads TGTGCCAGCATCCAGACCACCGGGGAGCTGTTTTTT. Its protein product is CASIQTTGELFF.

This clonotype was seen more than once but under ten times. J is TRBJ1-5 and V is TRBV29-1; D ambiguous. The V end lost 4 bases, the J end lost 1 base, and 5 bases lay between the germline ends. Germline CDR1 is SQVTM and CDR2 is ANQGSEA. This CDR3 comprises 12 residues. CDR3 nucleotide sequence: TGCAGCGTTGCGGACAGCAATCAGCCCCAGCATTTT. Protein product: CSVADSNQPQHF.

This clonotype was counted many times. This chain links TRBV28 with TRBJ2-5; the D call may be TRBD1 or TRBD2 (5 bases each). The CDR3 has 14 residues. CDR1 and CDR2 from the germline V gene are MDHEN and SYDVKM. With 7 bases removed from V and 4 bases from J, the gap between germline ends came to 16 bases. In nucleotides, the CDR3 is TGTGCCAGCAAAGGGTCTTCGGGGCCAGAGACCCAGTACTTC. Amino acid sequence: CASKGSSGPETQYF.